The rows below give T cell receptor beta chains drawn from one sample of a study of cytomegalovirus exposure and HLA in healthy donors. The method was immunoSEQ multiplex PCR; TCRdb's version includes in-frame clones alone and lacks a portion of them. This table holds about 170,000 clones, 82% found once. Material: PBMCs. Receptors were obtained from a girl between 10 and 17 years old in good health and CMV-seropositive. Each CDR3 is given with its conserved first and last residue. The D gene is left open where the match is weak. Expanded clones are given a class, and other clones once, few, many or no size at all.

j_call	clone_size	d_call	v_call	cdr3_nt	cdr3_aa
TRBJ1-2	-	-	TRBV9	TGTGCCAGCAGCGTACTTGGGCACAACTATGGCTACACCTTC	CASSVLGHNYGYTF
TRBJ1-1	-	-	TRBV10-1	TGCGCCAGCAGTACCGGGGCCGCGGGAACTGAAGCTTTCTTT	CASSTGAAGTEAFF
TRBJ1-2	-	-	TRBV10-3	TGTGCCATCAATAGTCCCTCGGGGGTAGGCGATGGCTACACCTTC	CAINSPSGVGDGYTF
TRBJ2-1	-	-	TRBV7-9	TGTGCCAGCAGCTTAACAGGGGAGCAGTTCTTC	CASSLTGEQFF
TRBJ1-2	-	TRBD1	TRBV6-5	TGTGCCAGCAGGAGACAGGGGGCCTACTATGGCTACACCTTC	CASRRQGAYYGYTF
TRBJ2-1	once	TRBD2	TRBV11-2	TGTGCCAGCAGCTTGAGCGGGAGCTCCTACAATGAGCAGTTCTTC	CASSLSGSSYNEQFF
TRBJ2-7	-	-	TRBV27	-	CASSSSSGEVSYEQYF
TRBJ2-1	-	-	TRBV5-1	TGCGCCAGCAGGGTAGCGGCCCCCTACAATGAGCAGTTCTTC	CASRVAAPYNEQFF
TRBJ2-5	once	TRBD2	TRBV28	TGTGCCAGCAGTTTATGGGGGGGGGCTAGCGGGACTCAAGAGACCCAGTACTTC	CASSLWGGASGTQETQYF
TRBJ1-1	-	TRBD1	TRBV6-5	TGTGCCAGCAAAACAGGGGCAGGGAACACTGAAGCTTTCTTT	CASKTGAGNTEAFF
TRBJ2-3	-	-	TRBV2	TGTGCCAGCAAGGACATTACAAGCAATACGCAGTATTTT	CASKDITSNTQYF
TRBJ2-5	-	TRBD2	TRBV5-1	TGCGCCAGCAGCTTGGGACTAGCGGGAGGGGCCGGGGAGACCCAGTACTTC	CASSLGLAGGAGETQYF
TRBJ1-5	-	-	TRBV28	TGTGCCAGCAGTTATCCGCGCCGGGGGGGCAATCAGCCCCAGCATTTT	CASSYPRRGGNQPQHF
TRBJ1-2	-	-	TRBV2	TGTGCCAGCAGTCCAGAGCGCGTTTATGGCTACACCTTC	CASSPERVYGYTF
TRBJ2-1	-	TRBD1	TRBV7-8	TGTGCCAGCAGCTCCTTCTGGGGACAGGGGATCGATGAGCAGTTCTTC	CASSSFWGQGIDEQFF
TRBJ2-2	-	-	TRBV28	TGTGCCAGCACTCCCTTGAGGGAGCCCGGGGAGCTGTTTTTT	CASTPLREPGELFF
TRBJ2-7	-	TRBD1	TRBV7-9	TGTGCCAGCAGCTTAATCGGGACAGACCTTACCTACGAGCAGTACTTC	CASSLIGTDLTYEQYF
TRBJ2-1	-	TRBD2	TRBV5-1	TGCGCCAGCAGCTTGCGGCTAGCGGGGACGAATGAGCAGTTCTTC	CASSLRLAGTNEQFF
TRBJ1-5	-	TRBD1	TRBV10-3	TGTGCCACCCTGGCGGGACAGGGGAATCAGCCCCAGCATTTT	CATLAGQGNQPQHF
TRBJ1-6	-	-	TRBV28	TGTGCCAGCAGTGAAACAGGGTCCCATAATTCACCCCTCCACTTT	CASSETGSHNSPLHF
TRBJ1-1	-	TRBD1	TRBV7-3	TGTGCCAGCAGCCAGGACAGGAGCAACACTGAAGCTTTCTTT	CASSQDRSNTEAFF
TRBJ1-1	-	-	TRBV11-3	TGTGCCAGCAGCTTGCAGGTGAACACTGAAGCTTTCTTT	CASSLQVNTEAFF
TRBJ2-7	-	TRBD2	TRBV4-2	TGTGCCAGCAGCCAGGGACTAGTCTCCTACGAGCAGTACTTC	CASSQGLVSYEQYF
TRBJ2-3	-	TRBD2	TRBV6-4	TGTGCCAGCAGTGCGACTAGCAGAGATACGCAGTATTTT	CASSATSRDTQYF
TRBJ2-7	-	-	TRBV7-9	TGTGCCAGCAGCTTAAAGCCGGGTGAGACGGGCTACGAGCAGTACTTC	CASSLKPGETGYEQYF
TRBJ2-7	-	TRBD1	TRBV10-2	TGCGCCAGCAACCGGGACAGGGGGCCCCACGAGCAGTACTTC	CASNRDRGPHEQYF
TRBJ1-1	-	-	TRBV5-1	TGCGCCAGCAGCAACGACCGGGGGAACACTGAAGCTTTCTTT	CASSNDRGNTEAFF
TRBJ1-3	-	-	TRBV30	TGTGCCTGGAGTGTACCCAGGGTGGACTCTGGAAACACCATATATTTT	CAWSVPRVDSGNTIYF
TRBJ1-2	-	-	TRBV19	TGTGCCAGTAGTGAACGGACAGACTATGGCTACACCTTC	CASSERTDYGYTF
TRBJ2-1	once	-	TRBV18	TGTGCCAGCTCACAGGACAGAAACAATGAGCAGTTCTTC	CASSQDRNNEQFF
TRBJ2-4	few	TRBD1	TRBV29-1	TGCAGCGTTGAACGGACAGGGGGAAACATTCAGTACTTC	CSVERTGGNIQYF
TRBJ1-2	-	-	TRBV7-9	TGTGCCAGCAGCAAACTCGAGAACACCTTC	CASSKLENTF
TRBJ1-4	once	-	TRBV29-1	TGCAGCGTTGACAGAGGAGATGAAAAACTGTTTTTT	CSVDRGDEKLFF
TRBJ2-3	few	-	TRBV6-5	TGTGCCAGCACCCGAGGGGACATTGCAGATACGCAGTATTTT	CASTRGDIADTQYF
TRBJ2-6	-	TRBD1	TRBV9	TGTGCCAGCAGCGTAGACAGGGGGAAGTTTGGGGCCAACGTCCTGACTTTC	CASSVDRGKFGANVLTF
TRBJ2-1	-	-	TRBV7-9	TGTGCCAGCAGCCAACAGGGTTCCTACAATGAGCAGTTCTTC	CASSQQGSYNEQFF
TRBJ1-2	few	TRBD1	TRBV11-2	TGTGCCAGCAGCTTAGATCTCAGCTGGACAGGAACCTTC	CASSLDLSWTGTF
TRBJ2-7	few	-	TRBV5-4	TGTGCCAGCAGCCTGGGGTGGACGGCGGCGGGCGAGCAGTACTTC	CASSLGWTAAGEQYF
TRBJ1-2	-	TRBD1	TRBV19	TGTGCCTCGGCGGCCTGGGGACAGTCCTATGGCTACACCTTC	CASAAWGQSYGYTF
TRBJ2-1	-	-	TRBV21-1	TGTGCCAGCAGCTTGGGGCGGGGGGTTTCTTACAATGAGCAGTTCTTC	CASSLGRGVSYNEQFF
TRBJ2-1	-	-	TRBV11-2	TGTGCCAGCAGCTTAGAATGGAGGGGTAATGAGCAGTTCTTC	CASSLEWRGNEQFF
TRBJ1-1	-	-	TRBV7-3	TGTGCCAGCAGCACAATACAGGGAAGGGACACTGAAGCTTTCTTT	CASSTIQGRDTEAFF
TRBJ2-1	few	TRBD2	TRBV19	TGTGCCAGTAGTCTCACAGCGGGAGAAGGCAATGAGCAGTTCTTC	CASSLTAGEGNEQFF
TRBJ1-3	-	TRBD1	TRBV29-1	TGCAGCGTTGGGGACAGGGGAACTGGAAACACCATATATTTT	CSVGDRGTGNTIYF
TRBJ2-3	-	TRBD2	TRBV7-8	TGTGCCAGCAGCTTAGTACCCGGGACTAGCGGGGCAGATACGCAGTATTTT	CASSLVPGTSGADTQYF
TRBJ2-3	-	TRBD2	TRBV2	TGTGCCAGCAGTGAACCTAGCGGTACCCCTACAGATACGCAGTATTTT	CASSEPSGTPTDTQYF
TRBJ2-7	-	-	TRBV6-5	TGTGCCAGCAGCTCGGACTTACTTTACGAGCAGTACTTC	CASSSDLLYEQYF
TRBJ2-7	-	TRBD2	TRBV5-8	TGTGCCAGCAATTACAGTCTAGCGGGACTAGCGAGCTACGAGCAGTACTTC	CASNYSLAGLASYEQYF
TRBJ1-4	-	TRBD1	TRBV5-1	TGCGCCAGCAGCTATAGGCCGGACAGGGGAATTGCAACTAATGAAAAACTGTTTTTT	CASSYRPDRGIATNEKLFF